This T cell receptor beta chain stems from a study of shared clonotypes between healthy human individuals. Only in-frame clones appear in the TCRdb table, and some are missing; sequencing was by immunoSEQ multiplex PCR. The sample yields roughly 2,000,000 clones, approximately 95% seen once. CDR1 SEHNR and CDR2 FQNEAQ come from the germline V gene (reference sequence). V shed 3 bases, J shed 4 bases, and the junction held 8 bases outside the gene matches. This CDR3 spans 16 amino acids. CD8 cells regarded as naive lacked CD45RO, were positively chosen for CCR7, and omitted terminally differentiated effector memory CD45RA+ cells.

The sequenced material came from naive CD8+ T cells sorted from blood. This chain connects TRBV7-9 to TRBJ2-1; 8 bases are shared with TRBD2. This TCR was recovered from a man aged 18-30 years in good health. The CDR3 DNA is TGTGCCAGCAGCTTCCTGGCGGGGGGTGTTTACAATGAGCAGTTCTTC. Amino acids: CASSFLAGGVYNEQFF.